These T cell receptor beta chains were read from a single sample in a study of cytomegalovirus exposure and HLA in healthy donors. Method: immunoSEQ multiplex PCR; TCRdb's copy keeps in-frame clones and lacks some. The profile shows about 200,000 clones, around 86% of them singletons. Sequencing used PBMCs. The source is a woman in her fifties or sixties in good health and CMV-seropositive. Each CDR3 is given with its conserved first and last residue. The D gene is left open where the match is weak. Clone size is shown for a subset of rows, as once, few, many or a class of expanded clone.

D gene	V gene	clone size	J gene	CDR3 DNA	CDR3 protein
.	TRBV4-1	few	TRBJ2-7	TGCGCCAGCAGCCAAGATGTGGAGGTTTACGAGCAGTACTTC	CASSQDVEVYEQYF
TRBD1	TRBV4-1	.	TRBJ2-7	TGCGCCAGCAGCCTTCGGACAGGGAACTACGAGCAGTACTTC	CASSLRTGNYEQYF
.	TRBV5-3	.	TRBJ2-7	TGTGCCAGAGGTTCGCAGATGCGGTACGAGCAGTACTTC	CARGSQMRYEQYF
TRBD1	TRBV7-9	.	TRBJ1-4	TGTGCCAGCAGCCCGCCGGGACAGTGGGATGAAAAACTGTTTTTT	CASSPPGQWDEKLFF
.	TRBV6-1	.	TRBJ1-2	TGTGCCAGCAGTGAAGCTAGTGCAAACTATGGCTACACCTTC	CASSEASANYGYTF
.	TRBV14	.	TRBJ2-7	TGTGCCAGCAGCCAAGATGGAGGGCCCTACGAGCAGTACTTC	CASSQDGGPYEQYF
TRBD1	TRBV5-1	.	TRBJ1-5	TGCGCCAGCAGCCCGGGACAGGGCCCTCATCAGCCCCAGCATTTT	CASSPGQGPHQPQHF
TRBD2	TRBV27	once	TRBJ2-7	TGTGCCAGCAGAAGGACCGGGACTAGCGGGAGTGGGTACGAGCAGTACTTC	CASRRTGTSGSGYEQYF
TRBD2	TRBV10-1	.	TRBJ2-1	TGCGCCAGCAGTAAAATTGGCGGGACTAGCGGGAAGAATGAGCAGTTCTTC	CASSKIGGTSGKNEQFF
.	TRBV6-6	.	TRBJ1-1	TGTGCCAGCAGTTCCCTACAGGGAGGGGGCACTGAAGCTTTCTTT	CASSSLQGGGTEAFF
.	TRBV9	.	TRBJ2-3	TGTGCCAGCAGCGTAGGGGTACAGGTCACAGATACGCAGTATTTT	CASSVGVQVTDTQYF
TRBD1	TRBV5-1	few	TRBJ1-2	TGCGCCAGCCAGGGGGCCTTCGGGGGCTACACCTTC	CASQGAFGGYTF
.	TRBV19	.	TRBJ1-2	TGTGCCAGTAGTACCGTCCAGGGGATTTATGGCTACACCTTC	CASSTVQGIYGYTF
.	TRBV28	.	TRBJ2-4	TGTGCCAGCACCGAACGGTCGCTAGCCAAAAACATTCAGTACTTC	CASTERSLAKNIQYF
.	TRBV9	.	TRBJ1-2	TGTGCCAGCAGCGTAGCTGAGGGCACCTATGGCTACACCTTC	CASSVAEGTYGYTF
TRBD2	TRBV27	.	TRBJ2-6	TGTGCCAGCAGCTGGGGAGGGAGCTCTGGGGCCAACGTCCTGACTTTC	CASSWGGSSGANVLTF
TRBD2	TRBV5-5	.	TRBJ2-7	TGTGCCAGCAGCTTGGGACATCTAACGGGGGGCTACGAGCAGTACTTC	CASSLGHLTGGYEQYF
.	TRBV4-1	.	TRBJ1-4	TGCGCCAGCAGCCAACCGGGGTTGGGCGAAAAACTGTTTTTT	CASSQPGLGEKLFF
TRBD2	TRBV19	.	TRBJ2-5	TGTGCCAGTAGTCCGCAACTAGCGGGAGGGCCAGAGACCCAGTACTTC	CASSPQLAGGPETQYF
.	TRBV5-1	.	TRBJ1-1	TGCGCCAGCAGCTTGAGTCAGATAAACACTGAAGCTTTCTTT	CASSLSQINTEAFF
TRBD1	TRBV6-5	.	TRBJ2-5	TGTGCCAGCAGTTACACCGACCCGACAGGGGGTGGGGCCCAGTACTTC	CASSYTDPTGGGAQYF
TRBD1	TRBV5-6	.	TRBJ1-4	TGTGCCAGCAGCTTACAGGGGCCGGCTAATGAAAAACTGTTTTTT	CASSLQGPANEKLFF
.	TRBV6-1	few	TRBJ2-7	TGTGCCAGCAACTTAGGACAGCTCCCGGGCGAGCAGTACTTC	CASNLGQLPGEQYF
TRBD1	TRBV2	.	TRBJ2-5	TGTGCCAGCAGGACAGGGGGCGGAGAGACCCAGTACTTC	CASRTGGGETQYF
TRBD1	TRBV28	.	TRBJ1-2	TGTGCCAGCCGCCAGGACAGGAACTATGGCTACACCTTC	CASRQDRNYGYTF
TRBD2	TRBV7-2	.	TRBJ2-7	TGTGCCAGCAGCTTAGGGTCGGGAGGGTTCTACGAGCAGTACTTC	CASSLGSGGFYEQYF
.	TRBV30	few	TRBJ1-2	TGTGCCTGGAGTCCGACAGTCTATGGCTACACCTTC	CAWSPTVYGYTF
TRBD1	TRBV30	.	TRBJ2-1	TGTGCCTGGAGTACCTCCCCGACAGGGTGGAATGAGCAGTTCTTC	CAWSTSPTGWNEQFF
TRBD1	TRBV9	.	TRBJ2-5	TGTGCCAGCAGCGTAGGGCTGGACAGGGGGCAAGAGACCCAGTACTTC	CASSVGLDRGQETQYF
.	TRBV29-1	.	TRBJ1-1	TGCAGCGTTTCCGGGACACCCGGAACTGAAGCTTTCTTT	CSVSGTPGTEAFF
.	TRBV11-2	.	TRBJ1-2	TGTGCCAGCAGCTTAGGATCGGGCGAGGGCTATGGCTACACCTTC	CASSLGSGEGYGYTF
.	TRBV14	.	TRBJ1-3	TGTGCCAGCAGCCCCCTTACAGGGTCTGGAAACACCATATATTTT	CASSPLTGSGNTIYF
.	TRBV7-9	.	TRBJ1-3	TGTGCCAGCAGCTTAGCGGGAGCAAGGAGAGCTGGAAACACCATATATTTT	CASSLAGARRAGNTIYF
TRBD1	TRBV6-5	.	TRBJ1-6	TGTGCCAGCCGCCAACAGGGGTACAATTCACCCCTCCACTTT	CASRQQGYNSPLHF
.	TRBV6-1	.	TRBJ1-1	TGTGCCAGCAGCGAGACAGGCGAGAACACTGAAGCTTTCTTT	CASSETGENTEAFF
.	TRBV7-8	.	TRBJ2-5	TGTGCCAGCAGCTTAGGTGTAGGGGGAGAGACCCAGTACTTC	CASSLGVGGETQYF
.	TRBV10-1	.	TRBJ2-2	TGCGCCAGCAGTGCATCAAGCGGGCCCACCGGGGAGCTGTTTTTT	CASSASSGPTGELFF
.	TRBV18	.	TRBJ1-2	TGTGCCAGCTCACCACCCGGGGACACCTATGGCTACACCTTC	CASSPPGDTYGYTF
.	TRBV29-1	.	TRBJ2-7	TGCAGCGTTCTTTCCCCTCGGGGGGCGTACGAGCAGTACTTC	CSVLSPRGAYEQYF
.	TRBV5-1	.	TRBJ1-2	TGCGCCAGCAGCTTGGTGGGCATCGGGGACTATGGCTACACCTTC	CASSLVGIGDYGYTF
TRBD2	TRBV7-6	.	TRBJ2-5	TGTGCCAGCAGCTCCCTCCGGGGGGTGGCACAGACCCAGTACTTC	CASSSLRGVAQTQYF
.	TRBV6-1	.	TRBJ1-5	TGTGCCAGCAGTGAAACAGACAATCAGCCCCAGCATTTT	CASSETDNQPQHF
.	TRBV18	.	TRBJ2-5	TGTGCCAGCTCACCACGGAGGGAGACCCAGTACTTC	CASSPRRETQYF